A single TCR beta chain is shown here with its context. The antigen is not known. These data originate in a study of T cells in Graves' hyperthyroidism and ophthalmopathy. Trimming removed 5 bases from V and 1 base from J, with 11 bases in between. Germline loops: CDR1 SGHVS, CDR2 FQNEAQ. The CDR3 covers 14 residues. The investigators amplified TCR beta CDR3 regions from RNA transcripts. The HTBI primer set was used in a first-round RT-PCR of the TCR CDR3. TCRdb re-analysed the multiplex PCR reads in MiXCR, keeping a single row per CDR3 protein. The data hold 660,000 or so distinct CDR3 sequences, with nearly 45% observed a single time. Exclusion criteria comprised uncontrolled infection, other autoimmune disease, pregnancy or lactation. For the diagnoses, clinical symptoms, serum thyroxine and TRAb, thyroid ultrasound and orbital computed tomography were used. General observations from the study: Model predictions of ophthalmopathy came a median roughly 6.7 months before onset. The majority of expanded thyroid clonotypes above 0.001 also appeared in blood.

This chain links TRBV7-8 with TRBJ1-1, with D possibly being TRBD1 (6 bases). Material: peripheral blood or thyroid tissue (not recorded which). The TCR sequence derives from an adult man with Graves' disease, either hyperthyroidism or ophthalmopathy (not recorded which). CDR3 nucleotides: TGTGCCAGCAGCGCCTACAGGGAGAACACTGAAGCTTTCTTT. This sequence encodes CASSAYRENTEAFF.